This T cell receptor beta chain was identified in a study of early T cells in non-severe SARS-CoV-2 infection (TCRdb year 2021). Background on the whole study: Because TCR sequencing relied on bulk RNA taken from unsorted whole blood, pairing of alpha and beta chains was not possible.

Set within a cohort of healthcare workers in London, UK, this nested case-control study involved weekly PCR testing of nasopharyngeal swabs along with blood sampling. Between 23 and 31 March 2020, the week of the UK lockdown, healthcare workers were enrolled and then followed up weekly for as long as 16 weeks. Library preparation used 5' RACE. The sequencing machine was a NextSeq 500. Unique molecular identifiers were attached to individual cDNA molecules in the TCR library protocol so that sequencing error and PCR bias could be corrected. Both TCR alpha and beta chains were sequenced, and tight co-correlation was observed between alpha and beta sequence abundances in each sample. Under the source paper's analysis protocol: Decombinator V4 was used to annotate the V gene, J gene and CDR3 of the TCR sequences. TCRs were defined as expanded if a significant change between any two time points was detected under a Poisson model with p below 0.0001. TCR abundances were normalised to the total number of TCRs sequenced per sample and were expressed as counts per million. VDJdb, accessed on 1 November 2021, was searched for TCRs annotated for CMV, EBV and SARS-CoV-2, and TCRs annotated for more than one antigen were excluded. TCRdb passed the public sequencing reads through fastp at Q25 and MiXCR, retaining productive beta sequences. When rows share a CDR3 protein, they turn into one entry using the most common DNA and genes. Here the V and J calls rest on TCRdb's processing, not on the authors' analysis. For this sample the table gives approximately 90,000 distinct CDR3 sequences, of which approximately 12% were detected only once. In total, the top ten clones hold nearly 4.5% of the sample.

As regards this clonotype: Its specific antigen is unknown. Base quality data are lacking; no much larger clone is found one base away.

The research as a whole found: VDJdb matching was skewed toward anti-spike CD8 responses, so virus-specific expansions were likely underestimated and private and CD4 specificities were missed.

The sample consisted of whole blood, taken at baseline. The clonotype originates from an adult who was a healthcare worker with PCR-confirmed SARS-CoV-2 infection or an uninfected control (not recorded which).

CDR3 protein: CASSGGKNTEAFF. The bases are TGTGCCAGTTCTGGGGGGAAGAACACTGAAGCTTTCTTT. This chain is built from TRBV12-3 or TRBV12-4 and TRBJ1-1; 5 matching bases give a weak D call of TRBD1. V lost 9 bases and J lost 1 base; the stretch between them is 12 bases long. Reading from cysteine to phenylalanine, the CDR3 counts 13 amino acids. Only the CDR3 DNA is retained, 39 bases long and in frame from the first base.